A selection of T cell receptor beta chains follows, all from one sample in a study of T-cell reconstitution after alpha-beta-depleted transplantation in children. TCRdb independently ran MiXCR on the PCR reads; one entry per CDR3 protein. The sample gives 500,000 to 750,000 distinct CDR3 sequences, 13% of which show up once; about 2% is in the top ten. Sample: PBMCs, mostly from graft donor cells, taken 360 days after TCRalphabeta/CD19-depleted stem cell transplant. The receptors originated from a male patient aged 10 to 17 who had a stem cell transplant for acute myeloid leukemia, so the T cells may come from the graft donor. Each CDR3 is given with its conserved first and last residue. The D gene is left open where the match is weak. Rows may omit the clone size; those that give it use once, few, many or a size class.

TRBD2	TRBV20-1	many	TRBJ2-7	CSASASGYEQYF	TGCAGTGCTAGTGCTAGCGGCTACGAGCAGTACTTC
-	TRBV2	few	TRBJ2-7	CASSDFVFFINEQYF	TGTGCCAGCAGTGACTTCGTTTTTTTTATTAACGAGCAGTACTTC
TRBD1	TRBV7-8	few	TRBJ2-5	CASSRRDREETQYF	TGTGCCAGCAGCCGCCGGGACAGGGAAGAGACCCAGTACTTC
-	TRBV5-4	few	TRBJ2-1	CASRNTGFNEQFF	TGTGCCAGCAGGAATACAGGGTTCAATGAGCAGTTCTTC
-	TRBV20-1	few	TRBJ1-1	CSAVWPNTEAFF	TGCAGTGCAGTGTGGCCGAACACTGAAGCTTTCTTT
-	TRBV28	-	TRBJ1-2	CASRRGDRPEGYTF	TGTGCCAGCAGACGGGGGGACCGCCCGGAGGGCTACACCTTC
-	TRBV11-3	-	TRBJ2-2	CASSLAPLNTGELFF	TGTGCCAGCAGCTTAGCTCCTCTGAACACCGGGGAGCTGTTTTTT
-	TRBV4-3	many	TRBJ2-1	CASSQDRDSFLEQFF	TGCGCCAGCAGCCAGGACCGGGACTCCTTCCTTGAGCAGTTCTTC
TRBD2	TRBV6-5	few	TRBJ2-7	CASSSLAGGSPPYEQYF	TGTGCCAGCAGTTCGCTAGCGGGAGGATCGCCGCCCTACGAGCAGTACTTC
TRBD1	TRBV12-5	-	TRBJ2-2	CASGSSGTANTGELFF	TGTGCTAGTGGTTCCTCCGGGACAGCGAACACCGGGGAGCTGTTTTTT
TRBD2	TRBV10-3	few	TRBJ2-1	CAIRGATSGSYNEQFF	TGTGCCATCAGGGGCGCAACTAGCGGGAGTTACAATGAGCAGTTCTTC
-	TRBV16	-	TRBJ2-7	CASTRSTGPGTSHEQYF	TGTGCCAGCACCCGTTCAACCGGCCCCGGGACATCCCACGAGCAGTACTTC
-	TRBV2	many	TRBJ2-7	CASSEGAESSYEQYF	TGTGCCAGCAGTGAAGGGGCGGAGAGCTCCTACGAGCAGTACTTC
-	TRBV4-3	many	TRBJ2-7	CASSQYREVHEQYF	TGCGCCAGCAGCCAATACAGGGAGGTCCACGAGCAGTACTTC
TRBD2	TRBV25-1	-	TRBJ2-5	CAISDQGLAGWQETQYF	TGTGCCATCAGTGACCAAGGACTAGCGGGATGGCAAGAGACCCAGTACTTC
-	TRBV12-5	few	TRBJ2-2	CASGLVGGKVTGELFF	TGTGCTAGTGGTTTGGTTGGGGGAAAAGTCACCGGGGAGCTGTTTTTT
TRBD2	TRBV20-1	many	TRBJ2-1	CSATGLGQFF	TGCAGTGCTACCGGACTAGGCCAGTTCTTC
-	TRBV19	-	TRBJ1-2	CASHHTAVVDYGYTF	TGTGCCAGTCATCACACAGCCGTTGTTGACTATGGCTACACCTTC
TRBD1	TRBV2	-	TRBJ1-5	CASGDREMGPQHF	TGTGCCAGCGGGGACAGGGAGATGGGGCCCCAGCATTTT
TRBD1	TRBV12-3/TRBV12-4	-	TRBJ1-5	CASQGQGSNQPQHF	TGTGCCAGCCAAGGACAGGGTAGCAATCAGCCCCAGCATTTT
-	TRBV20-1	few	TRBJ1-5	CSARGGAGYNQPQHF	TGCAGTGCTAGAGGGGGGGCAGGGTACAATCAGCCCCAGCATTTT
TRBD1	TRBV29-1	-	TRBJ1-2	CSVEVIGEDRASGYTF	TGCAGCGTTGAAGTGATCGGGGAGGACAGGGCCAGTGGCTACACCTTC
-	TRBV10-3	few	TRBJ2-3	CAIRGRAEITDTQYF	TGTGCCATCAGAGGCAGGGCCGAAATCACAGATACGCAGTATTTT
TRBD2	TRBV6-1	few	TRBJ2-1	CASTGTSGVWDNEQFF	TGTGCCAGCACTGGGACTAGCGGGGTGTGGGACAATGAGCAGTTCTTC
TRBD2	TRBV27	few	TRBJ2-1	CASTDGTSGSNEQFF	TGTGCCAGCACCGACGGGACTAGCGGGAGCAATGAGCAGTTCTTC
-	TRBV7-9	few	TRBJ2-7	CASSFTGSEQYF	TGTGCCAGCAGCTTTACAGGGAGCGAGCAGTACTTC
-	TRBV12-3/TRBV12-4	many	TRBJ2-1	CASRAGTPHNEQFF	TGTGCCAGCAGAGCCGGGACTCCACACAATGAGCAGTTCTTC
-	TRBV4-3	-	TRBJ1-5	CASSQDGMSNQPQHF	TGCGCCAGCAGCCAAGATGGGATGAGCAATCAGCCCCAGCATTTT
-	TRBV11-2	few	TRBJ2-7	CASSIPFKSSEQYF	TGTGCCAGCAGTATTCCCTTTAAGTCGAGCGAGCAGTACTTC
-	TRBV20-1	-	TRBJ2-7	CSATPRGISSYEQYF	TGCAGTGCTACCCCACGAGGGATAAGCTCCTACGAGCAGTACTTC
-	TRBV7-2	-	TRBJ1-1	CASSLGAGVLNTEALF	TGTGCCAGCAGCTTAGGGGCCGGCGTACTGAACACTGAAGCTTTGTTT
-	TRBV7-3	few	TRBJ2-2	CASSLGGALRNTGELFF	TGTGCCAGCAGCTTGGGGGGGGCGCTAAGGAACACCGGGGAGCTGTTTTTT
TRBD1	TRBV7-2	many	TRBJ2-5	CASSSTGDGVETQYF	TGTGCCAGCAGCTCGACAGGGGATGGGGTGGAGACCCAGTACTTC
TRBD1	TRBV28	-	TRBJ1-2	CASSFFDRGGYTF	TGTGCCAGCAGTTTCTTCGACAGGGGTGGCTACACCTTC
-	TRBV7-6	-	TRBJ1-3	CASSHHTQGSFPGNTIYF	TGTGCCAGCAGCCACCACACCCAGGGTTCATTCCCTGGAAACACCATATATTTT
-	TRBV20-1	-	TRBJ2-7	CSVKPGPHEQYF	TGCAGTGTTAAGCCCGGTCCCCACGAGCAGTACTTC
-	TRBV7-9	few	TRBJ2-7	CASGGFYEQYF	TGTGCCAGCGGAGGTTTCTACGAGCAGTACTTC
-	TRBV11-2	-	TRBJ2-2	CASSSHGGGITGELFF	TGTGCCAGCAGCTCCCACGGGGGCGGAATCACCGGGGAGCTGTTTTTT
TRBD2	TRBV29-1	many	TRBJ2-7	CSVRTGTRSYEQYF	TGCAGCGTTCGTACGGGGACTAGGAGCTACGAGCAGTACTTC
-	TRBV29-1	many	TRBJ2-1	CSAGDSYNEQFF	TGCAGCGCGGGGGATAGCTACAATGAGCAGTTCTTC
TRBD1	TRBV20-1	few	TRBJ2-5	CSARTTGVQETQYF	TGCAGTGCTAGAACCACAGGGGTTCAAGAGACCCAGTACTTC
-	TRBV29-1	few	TRBJ2-7	CSVRTVEQYF	TGCAGCGTTAGGACGGTCGAGCAGTACTTC
TRBD2	TRBV12-3/TRBV12-4	few	TRBJ2-3	CASSRTSGRVYTDTQYF	TGTGCCAGCAGCCGGACTAGCGGGAGAGTGTACACAGATACGCAGTATTTT
TRBD2	TRBV7-2	-	TRBJ2-7	CASSPYPALAVSYEQYF	TGTGCCAGCAGCCCATACCCAGCGCTAGCGGTGTCCTACGAGCAGTACTTC
-	TRBV12-3/TRBV12-4	many	TRBJ1-1	CASSYDGGARTEAFF	TGTGCCAGCAGTTATGACGGGGGCGCAAGAACTGAAGCTTTCTTT
TRBD2	TRBV29-1	-	TRBJ2-3	CSVEDSGVPIAGGGTDTQYF	TGCAGCGTTGAAGATAGTGGGGTCCCCATAGCGGGAGGGGGCACAGATACGCAGTATTTT
-	TRBV10-3	few	TRBJ1-1	CAIVGGPGGNTEAFF	TGTGCCATCGTGGGGGGACCGGGGGGTAACACTGAAGCTTTCTTT
-	TRBV20-1	-	TRBJ1-5	CSATSGTMDTQHF	TGCAGTGCCACCTCTGGGACTATGGATACGCAGCATTTT
TRBD2	TRBV20-1	-	TRBJ2-7	CSASPLTGTSDYEQYF	TGCAGTGCTAGTCCCCTGACCGGGACTAGCGATTACGAGCAGTACTTC
-	TRBV7-3	many	TRBJ2-2	CASSPGRGTGELFF	TGTGCCAGCAGCCCAGGGAGGGGGACCGGGGAGCTGTTTTTT
-	TRBV4-1	-	TRBJ2-1	CASSQFRVRENEQFF	TGCGCCAGCAGCCAATTTAGGGTGCGAGAGAATGAGCAGTTCTTC
-	TRBV7-2	many	TRBJ2-3	CASSLVRETQYF	TGCGCCAGCAGCTTAGTACGGGAGACGCAGTATTTT
TRBD2	TRBV28	-	TRBJ2-1	CASSLLAGLAAYNEQFF	TGTGCCAGCAGTTTATTAGCGGGACTAGCGGCCTACAATGAGCAGTTCTTC
TRBD2	TRBV9	many	TRBJ2-2	CASSTSGRTVTGELFF	TGTGCCAGCAGTACGAGCGGGAGGACGGTCACCGGGGAGCTGTTTTTT
TRBD1	TRBV7-2	-	TRBJ1-4	CASSLVGGQGLYEKLFF	TGTGCCAGCAGCTTAGTAGGGGGACAGGGGCTGTATGAAAAACTGTTTTTT